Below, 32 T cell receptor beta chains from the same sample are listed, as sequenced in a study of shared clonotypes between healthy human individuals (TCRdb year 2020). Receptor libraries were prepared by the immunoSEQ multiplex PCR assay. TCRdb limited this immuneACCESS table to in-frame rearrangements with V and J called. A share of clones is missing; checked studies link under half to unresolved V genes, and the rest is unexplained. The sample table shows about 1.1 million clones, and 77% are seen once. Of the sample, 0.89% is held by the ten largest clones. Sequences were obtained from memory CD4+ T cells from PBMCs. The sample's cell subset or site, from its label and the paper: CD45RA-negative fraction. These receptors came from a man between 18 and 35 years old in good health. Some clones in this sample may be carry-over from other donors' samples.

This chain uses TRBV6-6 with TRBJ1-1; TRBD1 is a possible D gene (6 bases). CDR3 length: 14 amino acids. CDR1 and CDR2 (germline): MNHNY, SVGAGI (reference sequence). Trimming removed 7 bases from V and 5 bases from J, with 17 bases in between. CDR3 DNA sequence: TGTGCCAGCATCCTCCGGGGGGCTTATACTGAAGCTTTCTTT. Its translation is CASILRGAYTEAFF.

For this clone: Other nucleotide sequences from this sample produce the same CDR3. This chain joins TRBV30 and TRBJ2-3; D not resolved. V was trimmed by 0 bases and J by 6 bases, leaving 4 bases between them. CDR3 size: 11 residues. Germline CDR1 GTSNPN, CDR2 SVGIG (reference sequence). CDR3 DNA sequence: TGTGCCTGGAGTGTGGGGGATACGCAGTATTTT. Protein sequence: CAWSVGDTQYF.

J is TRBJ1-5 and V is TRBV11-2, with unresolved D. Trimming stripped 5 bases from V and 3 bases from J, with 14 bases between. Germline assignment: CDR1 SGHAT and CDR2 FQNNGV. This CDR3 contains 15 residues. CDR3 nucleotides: TGTGCCAGCAGCCCTGACGGGCAGTACAATCAGCCCCAGCATTTT. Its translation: CASSPDGQYNQPQHF.

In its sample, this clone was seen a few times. CDR3 protein: CASSLEWNTEAFF. In DNA form, the CDR3 reads TGTGCCAGCAGCTTAGAGTGGAACACTGAAGCTTTCTTT. The rearrangement uses TRBV11-3 and TRBJ1-1, with no clear D. CDR3 length equals 13 residues. Germline CDR1 reads SGHNT; CDR2 reads YENEEA. V was pared by 0 bases and J by 1 base, with 3 bases between. Combining the CDR3 with reference TRBV11-3 and TRBJ1-1 gives the whole variable domain EAGVVQSPRYKIIEKKQPVAFWCNPISGHNTLYWYLQNLGQGPELLIRYENEEAVDDSQLPKDRFSAERLKGVDSTLKIQPAELGDSAVYLCASSLEWNTEAFFGQGTRLTVV.

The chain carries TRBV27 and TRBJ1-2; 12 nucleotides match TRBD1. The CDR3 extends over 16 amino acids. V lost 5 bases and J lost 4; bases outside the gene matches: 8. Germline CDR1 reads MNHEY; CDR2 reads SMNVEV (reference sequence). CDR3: CASSATGTGGIYGYTF. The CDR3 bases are TGTGCCAGCAGTGCCACCGGGACAGGGGGCATCTATGGCTACACCTTC.

The CDR3 sequence: CASSLRGTANYGYTF. The CDR3 DNA reads TGTGCCAGCAGTTTGCGCGGGACAGCTAACTATGGCTACACCTTC. The rearrangement links TRBV28 to TRBJ1-2; 7 bases fit TRBD1. The trim removed 3 bases at V and 0 bases at J, leaving 4 bases unmatched. The V gene's germline CDR1 is MDHEN and CDR2 SYDVKM. This CDR3 spans 15 amino acids.

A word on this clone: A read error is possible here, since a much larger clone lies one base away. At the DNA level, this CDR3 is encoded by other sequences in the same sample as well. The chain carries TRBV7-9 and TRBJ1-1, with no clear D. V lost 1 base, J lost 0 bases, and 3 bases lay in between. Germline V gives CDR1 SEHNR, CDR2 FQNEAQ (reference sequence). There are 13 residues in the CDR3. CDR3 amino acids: CASSLDLNTEAFF. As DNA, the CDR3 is TGTGCCAGCAGCTTAGATCTGAACACTGAAGCTTTCTTT.

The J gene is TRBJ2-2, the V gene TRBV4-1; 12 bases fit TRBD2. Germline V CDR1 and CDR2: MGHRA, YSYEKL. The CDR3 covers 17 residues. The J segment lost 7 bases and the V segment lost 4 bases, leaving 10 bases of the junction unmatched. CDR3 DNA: TGCGCCAGCAGCCTTCCTACTAGCGGGAGGCGGGGCGGGGAGCTGTTTTTT. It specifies CASSLPTSGRRGGELFF.

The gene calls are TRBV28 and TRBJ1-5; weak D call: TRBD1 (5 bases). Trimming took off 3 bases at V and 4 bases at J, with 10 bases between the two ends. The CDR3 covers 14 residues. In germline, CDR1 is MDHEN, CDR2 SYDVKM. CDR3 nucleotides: TGTGCCAGCAGTTTCTTACAGGATAATCAGCCCCAGCATTTT. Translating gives CASSFLQDNQPQHF.

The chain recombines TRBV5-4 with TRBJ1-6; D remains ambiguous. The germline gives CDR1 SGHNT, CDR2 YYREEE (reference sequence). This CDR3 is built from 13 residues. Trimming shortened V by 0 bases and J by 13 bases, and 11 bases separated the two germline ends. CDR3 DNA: TGTGCCAGCAGCTTGGAGGGCCTTTCGCCCCTCCACTTT. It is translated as CASSLEGLSPLHF.

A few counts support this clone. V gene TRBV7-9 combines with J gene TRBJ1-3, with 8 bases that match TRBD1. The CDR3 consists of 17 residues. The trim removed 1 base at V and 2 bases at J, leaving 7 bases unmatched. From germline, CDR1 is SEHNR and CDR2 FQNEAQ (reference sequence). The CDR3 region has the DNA TGTGCCAGCAGCTTAGGACGACAGGGGCGGACTGGAAACACCATATATTTT. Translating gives CASSLGRQGRTGNTIYF.

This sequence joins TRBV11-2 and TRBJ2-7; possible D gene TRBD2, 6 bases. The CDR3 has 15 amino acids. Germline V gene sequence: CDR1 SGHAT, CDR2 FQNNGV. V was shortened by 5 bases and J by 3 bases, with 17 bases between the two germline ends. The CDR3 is CASSNAGSGVYEQYF. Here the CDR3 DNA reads TGTGCCAGCAGCAATGCGGGTAGCGGAGTCTACGAGCAGTACTTC.

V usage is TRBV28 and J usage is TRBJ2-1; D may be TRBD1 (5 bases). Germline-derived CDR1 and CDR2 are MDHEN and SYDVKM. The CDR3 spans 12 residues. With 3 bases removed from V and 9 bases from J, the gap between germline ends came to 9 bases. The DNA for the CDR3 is TGTGCCAGCAGTTTCAGGGTGGGTGAGCAGTTCTTC. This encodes CASSFRVGEQFF.

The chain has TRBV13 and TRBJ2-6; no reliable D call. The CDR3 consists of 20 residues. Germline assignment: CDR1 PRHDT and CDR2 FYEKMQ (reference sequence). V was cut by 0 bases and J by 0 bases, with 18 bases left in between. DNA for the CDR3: TGTGCCAGCAGCTTAGGATTCGACACCTCACCAAGCTCTGGGGCCAACGTCCTGACTTTC. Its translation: CASSLGFDTSPSSGANVLTF.

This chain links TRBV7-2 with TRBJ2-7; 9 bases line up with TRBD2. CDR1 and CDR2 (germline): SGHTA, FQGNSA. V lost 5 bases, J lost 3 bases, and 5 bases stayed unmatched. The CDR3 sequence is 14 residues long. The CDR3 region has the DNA TGTGCCAGCAGCCGTAGACTAGCGGACTACGAGCAGTACTTC. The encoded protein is CASSRRLADYEQYF.

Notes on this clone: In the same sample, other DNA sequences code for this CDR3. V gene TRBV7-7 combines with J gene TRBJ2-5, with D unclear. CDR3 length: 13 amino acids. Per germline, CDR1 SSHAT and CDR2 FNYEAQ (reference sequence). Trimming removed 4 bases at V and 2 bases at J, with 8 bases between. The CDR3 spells CASSSLGQETQYF. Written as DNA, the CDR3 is TGTGCCAGCAGCTCCCTAGGTCAAGAGACCCAGTACTTC.

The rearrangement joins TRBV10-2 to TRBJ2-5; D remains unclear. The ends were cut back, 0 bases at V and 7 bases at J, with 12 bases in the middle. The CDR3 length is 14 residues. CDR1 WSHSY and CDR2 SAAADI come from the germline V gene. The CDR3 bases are TGCGCCAGCAGTGAGTCTCAGGAGTTCGGGACCCAGTACTTC. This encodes CASSESQEFGTQYF.

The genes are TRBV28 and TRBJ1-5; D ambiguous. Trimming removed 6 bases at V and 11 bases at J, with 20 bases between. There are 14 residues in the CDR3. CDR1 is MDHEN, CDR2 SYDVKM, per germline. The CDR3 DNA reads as TGTGCCAGCAGACTGCAGCTCCGGTGGCAGACCCAGCATTTT. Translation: CASRLQLRWQTQHF. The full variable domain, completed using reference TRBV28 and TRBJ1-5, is DVKVTQSSRYLVKRTGEKVFLECVQDMDHENMFWYRQDPGLGLRLIYFSYDVKMKEKGDIPEGYSVSREKKERFSLILESASTNQTSMYLCASRLQLRWQTQHFGDGTRLSIL.

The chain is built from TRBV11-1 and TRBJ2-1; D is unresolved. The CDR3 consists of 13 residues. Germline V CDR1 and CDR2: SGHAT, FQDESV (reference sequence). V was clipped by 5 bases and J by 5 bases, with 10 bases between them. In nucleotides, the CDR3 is TGTGCCAGCAGCCAAGGACCACACAATGAGCAGTTCTTC. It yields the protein CASSQGPHNEQFF.

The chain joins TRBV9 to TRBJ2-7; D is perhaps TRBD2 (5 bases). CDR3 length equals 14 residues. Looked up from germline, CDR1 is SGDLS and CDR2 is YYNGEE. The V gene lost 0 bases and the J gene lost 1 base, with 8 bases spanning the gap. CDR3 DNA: TGTGCCAGCAGCGTAGATCAGCGGTCCTACGAGCAGTACTTC. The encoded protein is CASSVDQRSYEQYF. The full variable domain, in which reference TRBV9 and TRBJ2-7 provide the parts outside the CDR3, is DSGVTQTPKHLITATGQRVTLRCSPRSGDLSVYWYQQSLDQGLQFLIQYYNGEERAKGNILERFSAQQFPDLHSELNLSSLELGDSALYFCASSVDQRSYEQYFGPGTRLTVT.

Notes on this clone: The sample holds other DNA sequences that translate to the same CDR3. In DNA form, the CDR3 reads TGTGCCAGCAGCTCTGGCTCCTACGAGCAGTACTTC. Encoded protein: CASSSGSYEQYF. V usage is TRBV28 and J usage is TRBJ2-7; D remains ambiguous. Germline V gene data show CDR1 as MDHEN and CDR2 as SYDVKM. There are 12 residues in the CDR3. Trimming left V 6 bases short and J 0 bases short, with 6 bases between.

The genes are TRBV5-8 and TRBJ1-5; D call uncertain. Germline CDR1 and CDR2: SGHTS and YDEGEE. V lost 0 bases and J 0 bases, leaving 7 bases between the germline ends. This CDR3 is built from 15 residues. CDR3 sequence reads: CASSLVPYSNQPQHF. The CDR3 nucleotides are TGTGCCAGCAGCTTGGTACCTTATAGCAATCAGCCCCAGCATTTT.

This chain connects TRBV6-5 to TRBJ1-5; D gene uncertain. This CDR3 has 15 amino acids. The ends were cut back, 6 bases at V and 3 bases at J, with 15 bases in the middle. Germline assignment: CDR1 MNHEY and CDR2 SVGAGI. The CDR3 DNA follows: TGTGCCAGCAGCTACACGGGGTCCTCCAATCAGCCCCAGCATTTT. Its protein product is CASSYTGSSNQPQHF.

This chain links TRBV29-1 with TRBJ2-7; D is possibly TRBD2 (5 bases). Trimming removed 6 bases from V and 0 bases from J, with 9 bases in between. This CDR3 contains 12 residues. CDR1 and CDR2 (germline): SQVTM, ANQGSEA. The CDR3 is CSVPGNSYEQYF. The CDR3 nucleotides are TGCAGCGTCCCCGGGAACTCCTACGAGCAGTACTTC.

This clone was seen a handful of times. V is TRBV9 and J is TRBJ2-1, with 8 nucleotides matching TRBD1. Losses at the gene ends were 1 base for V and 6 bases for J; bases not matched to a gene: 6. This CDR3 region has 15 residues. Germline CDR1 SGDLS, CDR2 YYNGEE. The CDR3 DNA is TGTGCCAGCAGCGTACAGGGGGCGAGCTCCAATGAGCAGTTCTTC. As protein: CASSVQGASSNEQFF.

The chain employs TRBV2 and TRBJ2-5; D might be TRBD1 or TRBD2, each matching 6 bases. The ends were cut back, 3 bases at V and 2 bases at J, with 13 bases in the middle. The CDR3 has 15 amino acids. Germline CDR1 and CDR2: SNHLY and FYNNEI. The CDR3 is CASSDRGLIQETQYF. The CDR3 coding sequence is TGTGCCAGCAGTGACAGGGGACTTATTCAAGAGACCCAGTACTTC.

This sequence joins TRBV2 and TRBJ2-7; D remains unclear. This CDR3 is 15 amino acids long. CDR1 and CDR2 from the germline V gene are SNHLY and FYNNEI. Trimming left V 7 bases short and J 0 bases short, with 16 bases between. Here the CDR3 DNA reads TGTGCCAGCACTAGAAGGCGGCACAACTCCTACGAGCAGTACTTC. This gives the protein CASTRRRHNSYEQYF.

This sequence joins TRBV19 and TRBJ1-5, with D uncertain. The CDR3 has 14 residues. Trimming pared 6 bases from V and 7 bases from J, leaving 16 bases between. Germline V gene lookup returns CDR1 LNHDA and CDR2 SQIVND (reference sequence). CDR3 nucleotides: TGTGCCAGTAGACTACGGGCCGGAGGGCAGCCCCAGCATTTT. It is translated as CASRLRAGGQPQHF.

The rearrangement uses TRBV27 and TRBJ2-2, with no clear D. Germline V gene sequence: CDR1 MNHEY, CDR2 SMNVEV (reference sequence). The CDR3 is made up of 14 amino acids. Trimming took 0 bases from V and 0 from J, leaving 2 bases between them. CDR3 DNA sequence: TGTGCCAGCAGTTTATCGCCGAACACCGGGGAGCTGTTTTTT. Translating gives CASSLSPNTGELFF.

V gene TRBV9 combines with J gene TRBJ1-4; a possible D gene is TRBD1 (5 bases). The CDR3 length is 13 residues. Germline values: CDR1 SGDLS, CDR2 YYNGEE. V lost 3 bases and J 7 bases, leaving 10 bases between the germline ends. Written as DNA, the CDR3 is TGTGCCAGCAGCGCCGCCGGGACTGAAAAACTGTTTTTT. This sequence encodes CASSAAGTEKLFF.

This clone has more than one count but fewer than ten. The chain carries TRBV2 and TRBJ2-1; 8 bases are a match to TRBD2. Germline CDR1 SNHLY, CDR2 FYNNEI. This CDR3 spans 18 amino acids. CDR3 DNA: TGTGTCGCAGCATCGGAGACGGCGGGAGGTCACCGCGCCTACAGGCAGTTCTTC. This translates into CVAASETAGGHRAYRQFF.

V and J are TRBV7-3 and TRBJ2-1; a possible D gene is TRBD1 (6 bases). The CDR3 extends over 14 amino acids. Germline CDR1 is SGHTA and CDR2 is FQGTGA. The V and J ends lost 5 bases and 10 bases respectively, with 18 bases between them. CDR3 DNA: TGTGCCAGCAGCCCCATGGGACAATCGCGAGAGCAGTTCTTC. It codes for CASSPMGQSREQFF.